These 20 T cell receptor beta chains were sequenced from one sample in a study of blood T cell repertoires in COVID-19. Measured with immunoSEQ multiplex PCR; TCRdb has only the in-frame clones, and not every one. The sample lists roughly 500,000 clones; 70% to 90% were seen once. The sample comprised peripheral blood. These receptors all stem from a human donor in a cohort sampled during active COVID-19.

The CDR3 DNA sequence: TGTGCCAGCGGACAGGGGGACAACACCGGGGAGCTGTTTTTT. Encoded protein: CASGQGDNTGELFF. V and J are TRBV5-5 and TRBJ2-2, with 10 bases fitting TRBD1. V was clipped by 7 bases and J by 2 bases; unmatched bases: 2. This CDR3 region has 14 residues. Per the germline V gene, CDR1 is SGHKS and CDR2 is YYEKEE (reference sequence).

This chain links TRBV28 with TRBJ1-2, with a weak D call TRBD1 (5 bases). Germline loops: CDR1 MDHEN, CDR2 SYDVKM. V was cut by 7 bases and J by 4 bases, with 22 bases left in between. This CDR3 has 16 residues. CDR3 nucleotide sequence: TGTGCCAGCACCATTGGGGGGTCGGGGCAGACCTATGGCTACACCTTC. Translated: CASTIGGSGQTYGYTF.

The chain joins TRBV3-1 (or the pseudogene TRBV3-2) to TRBJ2-7, with D tentatively TRBD1 (6 bases). The V gene lost 3 bases and the J gene lost 7 bases, with 16 bases spanning the gap. The CDR3 spans 14 residues. The germline V gene encodes CDR1 LGHDT and CDR2 YNNKEL (reference sequence). The CDR3 protein is CASSQGAHEKEQYF. The CDR3 DNA is TGTGCCAGCAGCCAGGGGGCTCATGAGAAGGAGCAGTACTTC.

The chain has TRBV18 and TRBJ2-3, with D unresolved. Trimming stripped 0 bases from V and 3 bases from J, with 7 bases between. CDR1 KGHSH and CDR2 LQKENI come from the germline V gene. The CDR3 consists of 14 residues. CDR3 in amino acids: CASSPPTLTDTQYF. As DNA, the CDR3 is TGTGCCAGCTCACCACCGACTCTTACAGATACGCAGTATTTT.

The sample holds a few counts of this clone. The genes are TRBV12-3 or TRBV12-4 and TRBJ1-5; no clear D gene. The V end was cut by 3 bases, the J end by 6 bases, with 9 bases between. The CDR3 spans 13 residues. The CDR3 DNA sequence: TGTGCCAGCAGTTTGGGGAGTGCTCAGCCCCAGCATTTT. This gives the protein CASSLGSAQPQHF.

The chain combines TRBV7-2 with TRBJ1-2; D is unresolved. This CDR3 contains 14 residues. Trimming removed 4 bases at V and 1 base at J, with 10 bases between. Germline lookup yields CDR1 SGHTA and CDR2 FQGNSA. The CDR3: CASSSSGDNYGYTF. The CDR3 DNA sequence: TGTGCCAGCAGCTCATCCGGGGATAACTATGGCTACACCTTC.

This chain uses TRBV11-3 with TRBJ2-2; 9 bases agree with TRBD2. V gave up 0 bases and J gave up 5 bases; unmatched junction bases: 4. The CDR3 covers 16 residues. Germline V gene data show CDR1 as SGHNT and CDR2 as YENEEA. The CDR3: CASSLDSGSYTGELFF. The CDR3 nucleotides are TGTGCCAGCAGCTTAGATAGCGGGAGTTATACCGGGGAGCTGTTTTTT.

The CDR3 bases are TGCGCCAGCAGCCCGGGACAGATGAACACTGAAGCTTTCTTT. Its protein product is CASSPGQMNTEAFF. This chain joins TRBV5-1 and TRBJ1-1, with 7 bases aligning to TRBD1. Germline V gives CDR1 SGHRS, CDR2 YFSETQ. The CDR3 is made up of 14 amino acids. J gave up 0 bases and V 4 bases, and 3 bases lay outside the gene matches.

DNA for the CDR3: TGTGCCAGCAGCTCACAACCGCAGACAGGGAACACTGAAGCTTTCTTT. Translation: CASSSQPQTGNTEAFF. This rearrangement joins TRBV7-3 to TRBJ1-1, with D tentatively TRBD1 (6 bases). The CDR3 consists of 16 residues. Germline V lookup: CDR1 SGHTA, CDR2 FQGTGA. V was trimmed by 4 bases and J by 1 base, leaving 16 bases between them.

J is TRBJ1-1 and V is TRBV3-1 (or the pseudogene TRBV3-2), with TRBD1 matching over 7 bases. The CDR3 has 16 residues. V was clipped by 4 bases and J by 4 bases; unmatched bases: 12. Germline CDR1 and CDR2: LGHDT and YNNKEL (reference sequence). The CDR3 DNA is TGTGCCAGCAGCCCCCAGGGACAGCGAACGACCACTGAAGCTTTCTTT. This codes for CASSPQGQRTTTEAFF.

This clone was seen just once. This sequence joins TRBV4-3 and TRBJ2-7; tentative D call: TRBD2 (6 bases). Trimming left V 1 base short and J 5 bases short, with 15 bases between. Per germline, CDR1 LGHNA and CDR2 YSLEER. The CDR3 sequence is 15 residues long. The chain's CDR3 is CASSQVRSGVHEQYF. CDR3 nucleotide sequence: TGCGCCAGCAGCCAAGTGCGTTCGGGAGTCCACGAGCAGTACTTC.

CDR3 region: CASSEELAGVNEQFF. In nucleotides, the CDR3 is TGTGCCAGCAGTGAAGAACTAGCGGGAGTCAATGAGCAGTTCTTC. The rearrangement joins TRBV2 to TRBJ2-1; 11 bases line up with TRBD2. Germline CDR1 is SNHLY and CDR2 is FYNNEI. This CDR3 has 15 residues. Unmatched junction bases numbered 2, after V lost 1 base and J lost 6 bases.

The chain carries TRBV18 and TRBJ2-7; possible D gene TRBD2, 6 bases. Germline V gene sequence: CDR1 KGHSH, CDR2 LQKENI. Trimming removed 3 bases at V and 2 bases at J, with 17 bases between. This CDR3 comprises 16 residues. The CDR3 DNA sequence: TGTGCCAGCTCACCGTCTGTTAGGAGGGATCCCTACGAGCAGTACTTC. Encoded protein: CASSPSVRRDPYEQYF. The full variable domain, completed using reference TRBV18 and TRBJ2-7, is NAGVMQNPRHLVRRRGQEARLRCSPMKGHSHVYWYRQLPEEGLKFMVYLQKENIIDESGMPKERFSAEFPKEGPSILRIQQVVRGDSAAYFCASSPSVRRDPYEQYFGPGTRLTVT.

This chain joins TRBV19 and TRBJ2-7; D may be TRBD1 (5 bases). This CDR3 spans 18 amino acids. Trimming cost V 3 bases and J 3 bases, with 24 bases left between them. Germline-derived CDR1 and CDR2 are LNHDA and SQIVND (reference sequence). The CDR3 DNA follows: TGTGCCAGTAGTATGGGTGGATTCAATACAGGACACCTCTACGAGCAGTACTTC. This translates into CASSMGGFNTGHLYEQYF. The variable domain in full, completed from reference TRBV19 and TRBJ2-7, reads DGGITQSPKYLFRKEGQNVTLSCEQNLNHDAMYWYRQDPGQGLRLIYYSQIVNDFQKGDIAEGYSVSREKKESFPLTVTSAQKNPTAFYLCASSMGGFNTGHLYEQYFGPGTRLTVT.

The genes are TRBV27 and TRBJ2-7; TRBD2 matches 13 bases. V lost 3 bases and J lost 7; bases outside the gene matches: 9. CDR1 and CDR2 from the germline V gene are MNHEY and SMNVEV (reference sequence). This CDR3 contains 16 residues. The CDR3 is CASSFSGLAGAREQYF. The DNA for the CDR3 is TGTGCCAGCAGTTTCTCCGGACTAGCGGGAGCTCGAGAGCAGTACTTC.

This chain joins TRBV7-2 and TRBJ2-7; D is ambiguous. Germline assignment: CDR1 SGHTA and CDR2 FQGNSA. This CDR3 comprises 16 residues. Trimming left V 0 bases short and J 2 bases short, with 14 bases between. CDR3 DNA sequence: TGTGCCAGCAGCTTAGCAGCTGGGCCCGACCCCTACGAGCAGTACTTC. Residues: CASSLAAGPDPYEQYF.

The chain joins TRBV21-1 to TRBJ1-6. TRBV21-1 is a documented pseudogene. The CDR3 has 16 amino acids. CDR3 amino acids: CASSNPNGRDRSPLHF. The CDR3 nucleotides are TGTGCCAGCAGCAACCCCAACGGGAGGGATCGATCACCCCTCCACTTT.

The chain joins TRBV30 to TRBJ2-7, with 7 nucleotides matching TRBD1. Trimming took 3 bases from V and 5 from J; bases not matched to a gene: 13. Germline values: CDR1 GTSNPN, CDR2 SVGIG (reference sequence). This CDR3 contains 15 residues. The CDR3 here is CAWRTSKGGFDEQYF. DNA for the CDR3: TGTGCCTGGAGAACCTCTAAAGGGGGCTTCGACGAGCAGTACTTC.

The J gene is TRBJ1-6, the V gene TRBV28, with TRBD1 identical over 10 bases. This CDR3 contains 21 residues. Germline V CDR1 and CDR2: MDHEN, SYDVKM. J lost 5 bases, V lost 7 bases, and 23 bases had no gene match. The CDR3 DNA reads as TGTGCCAGCATTGGGGCCGCCGGGACAGGGGATGAGAGTGGTCATAATTCACCCCTCCACTTT. Translated, it gives CASIGAAGTGDESGHNSPLHF.

This sequence joins TRBV5-1 and TRBJ2-2; a possible D gene is TRBD1 (6 bases). CDR3 length: 14 amino acids. The germline CDR1 and CDR2 sequences are SGHRS and YFSETQ. The V end lost 4 bases, the J end lost 4 bases, and 11 bases lay between the germline ends. The CDR3 spells CASSDTGSTGELFF. For the CDR3, the DNA is TGCGCCAGCAGCGACACAGGGTCCACCGGGGAGCTGTTTTTT. The full variable domain, completed using reference TRBV5-1 and TRBJ2-2, is KAGVTQTPRYLIKTRGQQVTLSCSPISGHRSVSWYQQTPGQGLQFLFEYFSETQRNKGNFPGRFSGRQFSNSRSEMNVSTLELGDSALYLCASSDTGSTGELFFGEGSRLTVL.